This T cell receptor beta chain was retrieved from a study of T cell responses to AZD1222 COVID-19 vaccine. For the study at large: Second-dose intervals of approximately 4 or approximately 12 weeks were pooled.

Profiled with immunoSEQ multiplex PCR; TCRdb holds only in-frame clones, not every one. Among around 140,000 clones, about 93% were seen once, and the ten largest hold 7.5% to 9.5%. Comments on this clone: No antigen is known for it.

The CDR3 has 15 residues. From germline, CDR1 is GTSNPN and CDR2 SVGIG (reference sequence). The V and J ends lost 3 bases and 8 bases respectively, with 23 bases between them. Broader study findings: Reports indicate that nearly half of spike-specific TCRs are directed at unmutated variant regions. Among the donors, most were white British and more were female, and clonal diversity was possibly underestimated. When two AZD1222 doses had been given, Spike-specific TCR breadth and depth rose.

Sequenced here: peripheral blood, sampled on day 0 of AZD1222 vaccination. This sequence was found in an adult in good health. The rearrangement links TRBV30 to TRBJ2-7; D is undetermined. The CDR3 DNA is TGTGCCTGGAGGGGTCCAGCCTCTAAACGTTACCAGCAGTACTTC. This translates into CAWRGPASKRYQQYF.